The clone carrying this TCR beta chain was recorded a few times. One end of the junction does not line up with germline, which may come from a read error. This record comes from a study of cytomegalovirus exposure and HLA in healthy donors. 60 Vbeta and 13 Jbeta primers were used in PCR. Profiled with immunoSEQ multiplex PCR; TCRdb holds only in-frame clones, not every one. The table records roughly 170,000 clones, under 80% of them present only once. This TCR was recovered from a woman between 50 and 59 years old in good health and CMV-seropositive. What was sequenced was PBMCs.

DNA for the CDR3: TGTTCCAGCAGCTTAGACTACTACGAGCAGTACTTC. Its translation is CSSSLDYYEQYF. This chain joins TRBV7-9 and TRBJ2-7, with a tentative D call TRBD2 (5 bases). Germline-derived CDR1 and CDR2 are SEHNR and FQNEAQ (reference sequence). The CDR3 is made up of 12 amino acids.